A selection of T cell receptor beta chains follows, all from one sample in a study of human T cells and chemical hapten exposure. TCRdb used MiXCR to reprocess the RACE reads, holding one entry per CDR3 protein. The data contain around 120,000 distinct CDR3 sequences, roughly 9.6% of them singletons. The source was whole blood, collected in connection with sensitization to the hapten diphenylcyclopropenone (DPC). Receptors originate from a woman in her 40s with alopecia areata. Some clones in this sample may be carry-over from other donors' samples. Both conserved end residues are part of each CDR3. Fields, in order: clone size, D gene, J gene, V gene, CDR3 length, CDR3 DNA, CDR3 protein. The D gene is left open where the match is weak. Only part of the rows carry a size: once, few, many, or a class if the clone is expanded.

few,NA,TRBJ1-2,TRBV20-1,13,TGCAGTGCTAGAGTGTCAGGGGCGCACGGCTACACCTTC,CSARVSGAHGYTF
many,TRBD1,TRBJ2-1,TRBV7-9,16,TGTGCCAGCAGCTTAGCCGTGACAGGGTCCTACAATGAGCAGTTCTTC,CASSLAVTGSYNEQFF
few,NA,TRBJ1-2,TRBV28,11,TGTGCCACCCGATATAACTATGGCTACACCTTC,CATRYNYGYTF
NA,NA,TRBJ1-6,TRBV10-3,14,TGTGCCATCAGTGGTGAGACAGATAATTCACCCCTCCACTTT,CAISGETDNSPLHF
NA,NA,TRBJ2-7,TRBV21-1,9,TGTGCCAACGGGACCTGGCTGAGCTTC,CANGTWLSF
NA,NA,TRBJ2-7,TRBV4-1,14,TGCGCCAGCAGCCAAGATACGGCGGGGCGCGAGCAGTACTTC,CASSQDTAGREQYF
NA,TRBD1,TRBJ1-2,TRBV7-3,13,TGTGCCAGCAGCTACGGACAGGGGGCCGCAGGTACCTTC,CASSYGQGAAGTF
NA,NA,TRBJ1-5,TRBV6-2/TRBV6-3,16,TGTGCCAGCAGTTACGTTCCGGGGCCCTTCAATCAGCCCCAGCATTTT,CASSYVPGPFNQPQHF
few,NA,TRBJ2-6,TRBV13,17,TGTGCCAGCAGCTCCATCCCAGGGAACTCTGGGGCCAACGTCCTGACTTTC,CASSSIPGNSGANVLTF
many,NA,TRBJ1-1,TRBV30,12,TGTGCCTGGAGTGCCTCGGGGACTGAAGCTTTCTTT,CAWSASGTEAFF
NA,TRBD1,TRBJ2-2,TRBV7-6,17,TGTGCCAGCAGCTTTGACCTTGGGACAGGGGGAACCGGGGAGCTGTTTTTT,CASSFDLGTGGTGELFF
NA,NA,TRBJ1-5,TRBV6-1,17,TGTGCCAGCAGTGACGACACGACAGGTTATAGCAATCAGCCCCAGCATTTT,CASSDDTTGYSNQPQHF
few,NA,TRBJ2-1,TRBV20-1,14,TGCAGTGCCCGCGAGGGGGTTTCTGGGAATGAGCAGTTCTTC,CSAREGVSGNEQFF
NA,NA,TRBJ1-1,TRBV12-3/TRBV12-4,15,TGTGCCAGCAGTTTAGCCTACCCAGGGAACACTGAAGCTTTCTTT,CASSLAYPGNTEAFF
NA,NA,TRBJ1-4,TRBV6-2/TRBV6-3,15,TGTGCCAGCAGCCAGGACAGATCCCCTAATGAAAAACTGTTTTTT,CASSQDRSPNEKLFF
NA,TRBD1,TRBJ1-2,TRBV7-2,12,TGTGCCGGCAGCTTCGGACAGGGGATCTACACCTTC,CAGSFGQGIYTF
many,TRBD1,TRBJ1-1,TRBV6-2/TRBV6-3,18,TGTGCCAGCAGTTACTCGCGGACAGGGTCCCACCTGAACACTGAAGCTTTCTTT,CASSYSRTGSHLNTEAFF
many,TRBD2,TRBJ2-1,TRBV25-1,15,TGTGCCAGCAGTCCACTAGCGGGAGAGCGGAATGAGCAGTTCTTC,CASSPLAGERNEQFF